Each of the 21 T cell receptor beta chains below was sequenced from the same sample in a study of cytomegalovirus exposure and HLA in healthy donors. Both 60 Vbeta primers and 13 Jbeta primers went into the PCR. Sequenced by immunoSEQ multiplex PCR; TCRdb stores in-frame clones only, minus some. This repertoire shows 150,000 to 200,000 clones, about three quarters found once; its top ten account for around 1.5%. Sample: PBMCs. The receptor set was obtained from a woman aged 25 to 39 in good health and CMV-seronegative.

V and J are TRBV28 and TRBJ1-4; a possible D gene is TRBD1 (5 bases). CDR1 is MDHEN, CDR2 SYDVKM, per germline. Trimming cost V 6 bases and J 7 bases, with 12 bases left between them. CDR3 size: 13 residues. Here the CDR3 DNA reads TGTGCCAGCAGCCTCCGGGACTTTGAAAAACTGTTTTTT. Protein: CASSLRDFEKLFF.

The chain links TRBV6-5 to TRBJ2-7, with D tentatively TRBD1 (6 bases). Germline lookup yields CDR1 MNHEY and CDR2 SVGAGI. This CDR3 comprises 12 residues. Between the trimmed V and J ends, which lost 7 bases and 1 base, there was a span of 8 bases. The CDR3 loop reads CASKGGSYEQYF. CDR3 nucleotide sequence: TGTGCCAGCAAAGGGGGATCCTACGAGCAGTACTTC.

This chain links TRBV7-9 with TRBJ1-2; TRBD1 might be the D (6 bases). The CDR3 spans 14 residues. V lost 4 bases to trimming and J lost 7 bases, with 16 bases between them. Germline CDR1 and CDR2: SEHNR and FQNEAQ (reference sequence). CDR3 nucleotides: TGTGCCAGCAGCTCCTTGACAGGAGGCGTTGGCTACACCTTC. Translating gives CASSSLTGGVGYTF.

CDR3 in amino acids: CASKLSPADTQYF. In nucleotides, the CDR3 is TGTGCCAGCAAACTGTCACCCGCAGATACGCAGTATTTT. The chain joins TRBV2 to TRBJ2-3; D is unresolved. This CDR3 is 13 amino acids long. Germline V gene data show CDR1 as SNHLY and CDR2 as FYNNEI. Trimming pared 7 bases from V and 4 bases from J, leaving 12 bases between.

The CDR3 region is CASSPRTGIGGYTF. CDR3 coding DNA: TGTGCCAGCAGTCCGAGAACAGGGATCGGTGGCTACACCTTC. V is TRBV6-1 and J is TRBJ1-2; tentatively, D is TRBD1 (6 bases). There are 14 residues in the CDR3. Trimming took off 5 bases at V and 7 bases at J, with 17 bases between the two ends. The germline gives CDR1 MNHNS, CDR2 SASEGT.

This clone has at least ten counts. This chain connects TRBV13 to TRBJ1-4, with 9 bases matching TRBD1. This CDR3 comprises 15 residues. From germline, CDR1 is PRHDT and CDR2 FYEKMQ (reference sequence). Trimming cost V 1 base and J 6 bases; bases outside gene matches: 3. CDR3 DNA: TGTGCCAGCAGCTTAGTTCGACAGGGGGATGAAAAACTGTTTTTT. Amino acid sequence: CASSLVRQGDEKLFF.

CDR3 bases: TGTGCCTGGGGACGACAGGGACCCTACGAGCAGTACTTC. This translates into CAWGRQGPYEQYF. The chain joins TRBV30 to TRBJ2-7; the match to TRBD1 covers 7 bases. This CDR3 contains 13 residues. Germline V CDR1 and CDR2: GTSNPN, SVGIG (reference sequence). V was clipped by 5 bases and J by 2 bases; unmatched bases: 6.

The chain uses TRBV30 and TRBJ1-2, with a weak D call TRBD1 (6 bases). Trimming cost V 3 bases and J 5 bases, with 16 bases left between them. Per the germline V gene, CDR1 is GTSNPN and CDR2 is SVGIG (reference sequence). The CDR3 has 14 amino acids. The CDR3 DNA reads TGTGCCTGGAGGCCGGGGGGGCGTGGATATGGCTACACCTTC. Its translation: CAWRPGGRGYGYTF. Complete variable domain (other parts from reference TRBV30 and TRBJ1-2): SQTIHQWPATLVQPVGSPLSLECTVEGTSNPNLYWYRQAAGRGLQLLFYSVGIGQISSEVPQNLSASRPQDRQFILSSKKLLLSDSGFYLCAWRPGGRGYGYTFGSGTRLTVV.

In nucleotides, the CDR3 is TGTGCCAGCAGCGCCCGGGACTGGAATTGGCACGAGCAGTACTTC. This encodes CASSARDWNWHEQYF. The chain combines TRBV5-6 with TRBJ2-7; a possible D gene is TRBD2 (6 bases). Germline V CDR1 and CDR2: SGHDT, YYEEEE. Trimming stripped 4 bases from V and 5 bases from J, with 19 bases between. The CDR3 extends over 15 amino acids.

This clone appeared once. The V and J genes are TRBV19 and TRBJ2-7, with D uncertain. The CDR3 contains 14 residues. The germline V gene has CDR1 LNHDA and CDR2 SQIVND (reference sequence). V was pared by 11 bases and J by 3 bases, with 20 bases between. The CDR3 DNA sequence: TGTGCCCCTCTTTCAGCCAGGATTATCTACGAGCAGTACTTC. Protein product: CAPLSARIIYEQYF.

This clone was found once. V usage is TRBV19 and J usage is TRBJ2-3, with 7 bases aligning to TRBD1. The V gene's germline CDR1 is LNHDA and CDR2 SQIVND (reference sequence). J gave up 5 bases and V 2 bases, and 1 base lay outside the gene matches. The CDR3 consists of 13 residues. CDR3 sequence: CASSIYRGDTQYF. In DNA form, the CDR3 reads TGTGCCAGTAGTATATACAGGGGAGATACGCAGTATTTT.

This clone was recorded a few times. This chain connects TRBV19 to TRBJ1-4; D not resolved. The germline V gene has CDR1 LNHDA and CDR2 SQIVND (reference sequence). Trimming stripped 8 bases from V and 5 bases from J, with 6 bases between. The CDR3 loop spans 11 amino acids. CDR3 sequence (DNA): TGTGCCAGTGCCCTAAATGAAAAACTGTTTTTT. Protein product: CASALNEKLFF.

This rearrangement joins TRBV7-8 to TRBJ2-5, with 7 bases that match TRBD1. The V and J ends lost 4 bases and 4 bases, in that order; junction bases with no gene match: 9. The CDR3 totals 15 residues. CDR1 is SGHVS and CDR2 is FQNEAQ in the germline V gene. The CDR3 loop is CASSYRQGGRETQYF. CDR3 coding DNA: TGTGCCAGCAGCTATCGACAGGGTGGGCGAGAGACCCAGTACTTC.

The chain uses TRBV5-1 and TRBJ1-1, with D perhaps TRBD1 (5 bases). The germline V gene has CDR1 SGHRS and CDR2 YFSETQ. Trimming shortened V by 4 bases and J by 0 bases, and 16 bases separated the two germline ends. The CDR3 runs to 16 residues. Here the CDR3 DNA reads TGCGCCAGCAGCACCGGGGACGGACTAATGAACACTGAAGCTTTCTTT. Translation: CASSTGDGLMNTEAFF.

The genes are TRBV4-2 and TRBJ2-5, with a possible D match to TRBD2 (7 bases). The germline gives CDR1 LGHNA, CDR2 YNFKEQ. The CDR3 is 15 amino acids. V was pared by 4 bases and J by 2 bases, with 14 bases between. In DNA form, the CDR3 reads TGTGCCAGCAGCCCTAGGGGGGGCTTTCAAGAGACCCAGTACTTC. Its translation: CASSPRGGFQETQYF.

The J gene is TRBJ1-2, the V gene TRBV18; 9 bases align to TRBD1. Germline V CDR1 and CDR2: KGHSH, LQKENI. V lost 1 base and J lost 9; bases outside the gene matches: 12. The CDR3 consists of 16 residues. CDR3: CASSPQVPGQGGSYTF. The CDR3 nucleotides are TGTGCCAGCTCACCACAAGTACCGGGACAGGGTGGGAGCTACACCTTC.

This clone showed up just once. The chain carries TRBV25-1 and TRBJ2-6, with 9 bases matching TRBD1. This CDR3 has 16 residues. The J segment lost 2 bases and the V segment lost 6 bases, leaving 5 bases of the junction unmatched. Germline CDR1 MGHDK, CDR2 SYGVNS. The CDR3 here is CASSRGQGAGANVLTF. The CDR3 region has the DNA TGTGCCAGCAGCCGGGGACAGGGAGCTGGGGCCAACGTCCTGACTTTC. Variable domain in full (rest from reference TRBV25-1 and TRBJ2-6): EADIYQTPRYLVIGTGKKITLECSQTMGHDKMYWYQQDPGMELHLIHYSYGVNSTEKGDLSSESTVSRIRTEHFPLTLESARPSHTSQYLCASSRGQGAGANVLTFGAGSRLTVL.

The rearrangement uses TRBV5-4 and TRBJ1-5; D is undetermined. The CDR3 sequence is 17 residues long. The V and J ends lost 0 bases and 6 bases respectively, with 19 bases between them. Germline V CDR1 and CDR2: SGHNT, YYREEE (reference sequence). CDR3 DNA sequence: TGTGCCAGCAGCTTGGTGGGCAGAACTGGAGGTCGTCAGCCCCAGCATTTT. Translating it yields CASSLVGRTGGRQPQHF.

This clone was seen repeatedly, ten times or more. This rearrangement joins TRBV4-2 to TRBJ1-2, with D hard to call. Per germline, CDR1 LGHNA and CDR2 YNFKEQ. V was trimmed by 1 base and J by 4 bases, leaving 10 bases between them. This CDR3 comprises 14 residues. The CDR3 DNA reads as TGTGCCAGCAGCCAAGTTGGGCAAGTCTATGGCTACACCTTC. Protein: CASSQVGQVYGYTF.

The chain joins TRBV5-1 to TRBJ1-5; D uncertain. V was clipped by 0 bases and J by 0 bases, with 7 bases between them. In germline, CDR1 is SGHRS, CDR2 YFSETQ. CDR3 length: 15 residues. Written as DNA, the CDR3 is TGCGCCAGCAGCTTGGCGGGGAATAGCAATCAGCCCCAGCATTTT. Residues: CASSLAGNSNQPQHF.

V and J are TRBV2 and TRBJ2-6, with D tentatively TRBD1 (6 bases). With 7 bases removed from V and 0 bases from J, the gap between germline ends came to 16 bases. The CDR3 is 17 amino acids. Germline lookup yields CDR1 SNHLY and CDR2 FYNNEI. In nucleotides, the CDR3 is TGTGCCAGCATAGGGGGAATTACACCCTCTGGGGCCAACGTCCTGACTTTC. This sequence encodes CASIGGITPSGANVLTF.